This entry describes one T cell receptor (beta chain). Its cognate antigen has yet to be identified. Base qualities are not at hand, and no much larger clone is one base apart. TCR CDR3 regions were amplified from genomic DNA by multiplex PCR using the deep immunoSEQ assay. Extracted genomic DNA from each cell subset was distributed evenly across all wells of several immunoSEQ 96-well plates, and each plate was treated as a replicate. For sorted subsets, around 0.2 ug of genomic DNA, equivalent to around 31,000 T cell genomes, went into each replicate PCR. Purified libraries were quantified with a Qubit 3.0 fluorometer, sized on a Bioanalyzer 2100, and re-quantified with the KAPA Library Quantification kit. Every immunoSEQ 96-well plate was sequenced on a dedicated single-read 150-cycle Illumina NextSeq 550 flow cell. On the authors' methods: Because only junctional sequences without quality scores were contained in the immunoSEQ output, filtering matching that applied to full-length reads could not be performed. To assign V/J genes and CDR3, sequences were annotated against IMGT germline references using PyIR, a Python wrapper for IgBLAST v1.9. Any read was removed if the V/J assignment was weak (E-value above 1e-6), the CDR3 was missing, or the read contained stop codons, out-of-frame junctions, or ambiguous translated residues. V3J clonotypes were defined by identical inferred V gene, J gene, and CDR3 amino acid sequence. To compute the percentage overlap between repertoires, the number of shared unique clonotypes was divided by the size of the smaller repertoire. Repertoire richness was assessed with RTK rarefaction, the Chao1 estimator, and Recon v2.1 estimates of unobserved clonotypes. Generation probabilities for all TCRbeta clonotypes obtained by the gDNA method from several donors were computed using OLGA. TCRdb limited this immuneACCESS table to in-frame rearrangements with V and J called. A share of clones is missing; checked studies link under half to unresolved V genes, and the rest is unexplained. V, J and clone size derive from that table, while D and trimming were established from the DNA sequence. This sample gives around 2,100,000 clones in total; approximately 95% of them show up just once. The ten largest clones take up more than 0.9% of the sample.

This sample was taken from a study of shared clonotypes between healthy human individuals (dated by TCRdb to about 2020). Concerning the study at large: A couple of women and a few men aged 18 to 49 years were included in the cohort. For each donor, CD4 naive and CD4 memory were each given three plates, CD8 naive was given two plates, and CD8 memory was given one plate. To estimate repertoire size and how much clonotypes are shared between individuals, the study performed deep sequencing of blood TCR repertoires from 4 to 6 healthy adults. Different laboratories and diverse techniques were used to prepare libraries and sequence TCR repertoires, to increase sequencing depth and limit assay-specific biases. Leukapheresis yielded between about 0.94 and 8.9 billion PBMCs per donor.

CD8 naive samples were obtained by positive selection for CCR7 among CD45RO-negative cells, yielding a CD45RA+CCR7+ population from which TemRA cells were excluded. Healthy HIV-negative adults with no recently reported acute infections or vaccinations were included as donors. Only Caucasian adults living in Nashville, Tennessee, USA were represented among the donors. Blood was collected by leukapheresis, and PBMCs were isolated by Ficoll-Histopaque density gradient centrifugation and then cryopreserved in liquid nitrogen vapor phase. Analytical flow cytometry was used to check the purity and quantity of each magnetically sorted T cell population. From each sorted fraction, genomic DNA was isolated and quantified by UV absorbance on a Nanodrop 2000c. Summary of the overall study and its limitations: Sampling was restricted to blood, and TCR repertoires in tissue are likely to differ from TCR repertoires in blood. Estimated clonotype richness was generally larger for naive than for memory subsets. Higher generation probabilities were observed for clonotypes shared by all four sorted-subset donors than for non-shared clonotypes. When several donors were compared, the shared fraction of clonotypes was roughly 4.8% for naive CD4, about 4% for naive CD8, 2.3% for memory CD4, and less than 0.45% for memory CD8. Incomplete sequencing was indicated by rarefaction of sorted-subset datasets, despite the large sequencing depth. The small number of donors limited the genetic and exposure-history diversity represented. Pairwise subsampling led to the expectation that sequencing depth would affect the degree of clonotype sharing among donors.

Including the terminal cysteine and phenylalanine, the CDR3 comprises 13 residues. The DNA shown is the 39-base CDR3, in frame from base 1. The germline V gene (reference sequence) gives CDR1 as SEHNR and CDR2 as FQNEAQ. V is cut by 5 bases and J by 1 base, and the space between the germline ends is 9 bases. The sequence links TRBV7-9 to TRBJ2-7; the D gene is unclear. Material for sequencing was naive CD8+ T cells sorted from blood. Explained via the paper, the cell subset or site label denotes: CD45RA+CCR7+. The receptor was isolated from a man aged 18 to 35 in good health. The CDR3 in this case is CASSPTKSYEQYF. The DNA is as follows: TGTGCCAGCAGCCCTACTAAGTCCTACGAGCAGTACTTC.